These 21 T cell receptor beta chains were all obtained from the same sample, sequenced in a study of human T cells and chemical hapten exposure. Via MiXCR, TCRdb re-called the RACE reads, giving one row per CDR3 protein. The table lists about 140,000 distinct CDR3 sequences, approximately 12% of them singletons, with less than 1.5% in the top ten. Time point specified: patch test 2, 6 weeks after DPC sensitization. Treatment given: therapeutic diphenylcyclopropenone sensitization with weekly scalp DPC. Sequences were derived from whole blood, sampled in connection with sensitization to the hapten diphenylcyclopropenone (DPC). The receptors stem from a woman in her 50s with alopecia areata. Some clones in this sample may be carry-over from other donors' samples.

This clonotype was detected many times. J is TRBJ1-6 and V is TRBV28; D might be TRBD1 (6 bases). The CDR3 runs to 17 residues. Between the trimmed V and J ends, which lost 5 bases and 0 bases, there was a span of 14 bases. Per germline, CDR1 MDHEN and CDR2 SYDVKM. Here the CDR3 reads CASSRRGGSSYNSPLHF. CDR3 DNA sequence: TGTGCCAGCAGTCGTAGGGGGGGGAGCTCCTATAATTCACCCCTCCACTTT.

This clonotype was observed at least ten times. This chain joins TRBV11-2 and TRBJ2-7; the match to TRBD2 covers 12 bases. This CDR3 is built from 16 residues. Germline lookup yields CDR1 SGHAT and CDR2 FQNNGV. J lost 6 bases, V lost 2 bases, and 8 bases had no gene match. The CDR3 nucleotides read TGTGCCAGCAGCTTACGCGCTAGCGGGAGGGTCGTCGAGCAGTACTTC. It translates to CASSLRASGRVVEQYF.

The chain uses TRBV18 and TRBJ1-5; a possible D gene is TRBD1 (6 bases). This CDR3 has 14 amino acids. Germline CDR1 is KGHSH and CDR2 is LQKENI. Trimming stripped 5 bases from V and 2 bases from J, with 10 bases between. Written as DNA, the CDR3 is TGTGCCAGCTCAGCAGGGGAAGGCAATCAGCCCCAGCATTTT. Protein: CASSAGEGNQPQHF. Full variable domain (remainder filled in from reference TRBV18 and TRBJ1-5): NAGVMQNPRHLVRRRGQEARLRCSPMKGHSHVYWYRQLPEEGLKFMVYLQKENIIDESGMPKERFSAEFPKEGPSILRIQQVVRGDSAAYFCASSAGEGNQPQHFGDGTRLSIL.

This clonotype was seen at least ten times. Written as DNA, the CDR3 is TGTGCCAGCAGCTTATCGGATGCGAACACCGGGGAGCTGTTTTTT. Translation gives CASSLSDANTGELFF. J is TRBJ2-2 and V is TRBV11-1, with D hard to call. CDR1 is SGHAT, CDR2 FQDESV, per germline (reference sequence). V was cut by 2 bases and J by 0 bases, with 7 bases left in between. The CDR3 totals 15 residues.

At least ten counts were recorded for this clonotype. V is TRBV4-2 and J is TRBJ2-7; 10 nucleotides match TRBD2. The CDR3 consists of 13 residues. Germline CDR1 and CDR2: LGHNA and YNFKEQ. Unmatched junction bases numbered 3, after V lost 4 bases and J lost 6 bases. The CDR3 nucleotides are TGTGCCAGCAGCCCGGGGACTAGCGCCGAGCAGTACTTC. Protein: CASSPGTSAEQYF.

This clonotype was observed a few times. The rearrangement links TRBV29-1 to TRBJ1-1; tentatively, D is TRBD1 (5 bases). Germline V CDR1 and CDR2: SQVTM, ANQGSEA. V shed 1 base and J shed 10 bases, with 16 bases lying between them. This CDR3 has 13 residues. CDR3 region: CSVEGGDRVGAFF. The CDR3, as DNA: TGCAGCGTTGAAGGGGGGGATCGTGTCGGAGCTTTCTTT.

This clonotype was detected only a few times. The rearrangement uses TRBV29-1 and TRBJ2-1; 10 bases map to TRBD2. Germline V gives CDR1 SQVTM, CDR2 ANQGSEA. Trimming removed 6 bases from V and 7 bases from J; junction bases left unmatched: 12. This CDR3 is built from 15 residues. CDR3 residues: CSVLGDVAGGNEQFF. CDR3 sequence (DNA): TGCAGCGTCCTGGGGGACGTAGCGGGAGGAAATGAGCAGTTCTTC.

The rearrangement links TRBV10-3 to TRBJ1-1, with a possible D match to TRBD1 (5 bases). The CDR3 consists of 13 residues. Trimming shortened V by 6 bases and J by 5 bases, and 13 bases separated the two germline ends. CDR1 is ENHRY, CDR2 SYGVKD, per germline. The CDR3 sequence: CAISQNKGTEAFF. CDR3 in DNA: TGTGCCATCAGCCAGAACAAGGGGACTGAAGCTTTCTTT.

The rearrangement uses TRBV2 and TRBJ2-1; the D call may be TRBD1 or TRBD2 (5 bases each). V was cut by 4 bases and J by 13 bases, with 11 bases left in between. The CDR3 has 11 amino acids. Germline V gene sequence: CDR1 SNHLY, CDR2 FYNNEI. CDR3 sequence (DNA): TGTGCCAGCAGTGGGGGGTGGGATCAGTTCTTC. Its translation: CASSGGWDQFF.

The chain couples TRBV28 to TRBJ1-3; D not resolved. Trimming stripped 5 bases from V and 0 bases from J, with 5 bases between. The CDR3 covers 13 residues. CDR1 and CDR2 (germline): MDHEN, SYDVKM. The chain's CDR3 is CASSKGSGNTIYF. The CDR3 DNA follows: TGTGCCAGCAGTAAGGGCTCTGGAAACACCATATATTTT.

This clonotype was seen many times. The chain recombines TRBV29-1 with TRBJ2-7; D unclear. The CDR3 covers 13 residues. Trimming took off 4 bases at V and 2 bases at J, with 12 bases between the two ends. CDR1 SQVTM and CDR2 ANQGSEA come from the germline V gene. The CDR3 protein is CSVGAGSPYEQYF. In DNA form, the CDR3 reads TGCAGCGTTGGCGCCGGCAGCCCCTACGAGCAGTACTTC.

This clonotype has just a few counts. The chain has TRBV6-2 or TRBV6-3 and TRBJ2-7, with 9 bases lining up with TRBD1. This CDR3 is 15 amino acids long. The germline gives CDR1 MNHEY, CDR2 SVGEGT. V gave up 2 bases and J gave up 5 bases; unmatched junction bases: 7. Written as DNA, the CDR3 is TGTGCCAGCAGTTACGAACAGGGGGCGTCCGACGAGCAGTACTTC. It codes for CASSYEQGASDEQYF.

The rearrangement uses TRBV6-2 or TRBV6-3 and TRBJ2-7; 9 bases line up with TRBD2. Germline V gene lookup returns CDR1 MNHEY and CDR2 SVGEGT. The CDR3 loop spans 14 amino acids. The V segment lost 2 bases and the J segment 5 bases; nucleotides outside the gene matches: 4. The chain's CDR3 is CASSYGGRGNEQYF. CDR3 coding DNA: TGTGCCAGCAGTTACGGCGGGAGGGGAAACGAGCAGTACTTC.

This clonotype came up a few times. V usage is TRBV28 and J usage is TRBJ2-7; D is undetermined. The CDR3 is 12 amino acids. Germline CDR1 and CDR2: MDHEN and SYDVKM. With 1 base removed from V and 9 bases from J, the gap between germline ends came to 10 bases. The CDR3 DNA reads as TGTGCCAGCAGTTTATCCCCCCAGGTGCAGTACTTC. Its protein product is CASSLSPQVQYF.

This clonotype has a handful of counts. This chain joins TRBV5-4 and TRBJ2-5; D is perhaps TRBD1 (6 bases). CDR1 is SGHNT, CDR2 YYREEE, per germline (reference sequence). The ends were cut back, 4 bases at V and 2 bases at J, with 12 bases in the middle. The CDR3 has 14 amino acids. CDR3 region: CASSTRGRQETQYF. CDR3 coding DNA: TGTGCCAGCAGCACCAGGGGCAGACAAGAGACCCAGTACTTC.

This clonotype was counted many times. The J gene is TRBJ2-1, the V gene TRBV29-1; no clear D. Trimming left V 2 bases short and J 5 bases short, with 7 bases between. The CDR3 is made up of 12 amino acids. Germline V CDR1 and CDR2: SQVTM, ANQGSEA. The CDR3 sequence is CSVERSHNEQFF. The CDR3 DNA is TGCAGCGTTGAACGGAGTCACAATGAGCAGTTCTTC.

This clonotype was seen a handful of times. CDR3 in amino acids: CASSLDPRDGYTF. CDR3 in DNA: TGCGCCAGCAGCTTGGACCCCCGGGATGGCTACACCTTC. This rearrangement joins TRBV5-1 to TRBJ1-2; D is unclear. Trimming removed 0 bases from V and 6 bases from J, with 9 bases in between. Per germline, CDR1 SGHRS and CDR2 YFSETQ. There are 13 residues in the CDR3.

The table lists this clonotype with a few counts. The chain couples TRBV19 to TRBJ1-5; possible D gene TRBD1, 6 bases. Trimming removed 3 bases at V and 8 bases at J, with 14 bases between. The CDR3 has 14 residues. The V gene's germline CDR1 is LNHDA and CDR2 SQIVND (reference sequence). The CDR3 coding sequence is TGTGCCAGTAGTATTTTTGGGGGGCCAGAGCCCCAGCATTTT. Encoded protein: CASSIFGGPEPQHF.

In this sample, this clonotype turned up a few times. This sequence joins TRBV6-5 and TRBJ2-5; 9 bases agree with TRBD1. Germline V gene lookup returns CDR1 MNHEY and CDR2 SVGAGI. The V segment lost 5 bases and the J segment 5 bases; nucleotides outside the gene matches: 15. CDR3 length: 17 amino acids. CDR3 sequence: CASSTGLLTGGGETQYF. The DNA for the CDR3 is TGTGCCAGCAGTACCGGACTCTTAACAGGGGGCGGTGAGACCCAGTACTTC.

The V and J genes are TRBV7-2 and TRBJ2-2, with D perhaps matching TRBD1 or TRBD2 (5 bases each). The V gene lost 1 base and the J gene lost 10 bases, with 13 bases spanning the gap. The CDR3 is 14 amino acids. The germline V gene encodes CDR1 SGHTA and CDR2 FQGNSA. Here the CDR3 DNA reads TGTGCCAGCAGCTTAGGAAAGTGGGGGACGGAGCTGTTTTTT. This codes for CASSLGKWGTELFF.

This clonotype was seen at least ten times. The chain links TRBV7-9 to TRBJ2-3, with 7 bases matching TRBD2. The CDR3 runs to 13 residues. V dropped 6 bases and J dropped 3; count of bases not matched to a gene: 3. Germline CDR1 and CDR2: SEHNR and FQNEAQ (reference sequence). The CDR3 coding sequence is TGTGCCAGCAGTGGCGGGAGAACAGATACGCAGTATTTT. Translated, it gives CASSGGRTDTQYF. The complete variable domain, with remaining parts taken from reference TRBV7-9 and TRBJ2-3, reads DTGVSQNPRHKITKRGQNVTFRCDPISEHNRLYWYRQTLGQGPEFLTYFQNEAQLEKSRLLSDRFSAERPKGSFSTLEIQRTEQGDSAMYLCASSGGRTDTQYFGPGTRLTVL.